This T cell receptor beta chain was profiled in a study of blood T cells in healthy people across ages. It was with a sample-barcoded 5' primer and a J-beta primer mix that a second PCR of about 6 to 12 cycles was run. TCRdb used MiXCR to reprocess the 5' RACE reads, holding one entry per CDR3 protein. The sample lists 850,000 to 1,000,000 distinct CDR3 sequences, 40% to 60% occurring once. The length of the CDR3 is 14 residues. Trimming cost V 1 base and J 6 bases, with 11 bases left between them. The germline CDR1 and CDR2 sequences are SGHDN and FVKESK. Sequencing was performed on blood. This TCR derives from a man aged 25 to 40 in good health. The chain has TRBV14 and TRBJ2-3, with D maybe TRBD2 (6 bases). The CDR3 nucleotides are TGTGCCAGCAGCCAAGTCACAGGAGGGGATACGCAGTATTTT. This codes for CASSQVTGGDTQYF.